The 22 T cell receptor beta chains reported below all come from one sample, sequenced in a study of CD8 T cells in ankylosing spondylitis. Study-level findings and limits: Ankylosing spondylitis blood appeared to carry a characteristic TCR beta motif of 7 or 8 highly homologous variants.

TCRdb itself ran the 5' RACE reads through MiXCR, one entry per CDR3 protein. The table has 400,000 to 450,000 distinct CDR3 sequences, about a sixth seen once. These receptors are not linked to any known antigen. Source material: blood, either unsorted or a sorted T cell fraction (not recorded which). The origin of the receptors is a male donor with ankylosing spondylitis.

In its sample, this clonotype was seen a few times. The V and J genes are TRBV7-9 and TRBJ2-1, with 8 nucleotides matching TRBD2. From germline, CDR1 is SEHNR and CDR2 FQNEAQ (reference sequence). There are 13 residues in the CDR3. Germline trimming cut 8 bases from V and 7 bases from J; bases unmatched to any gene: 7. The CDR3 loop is CASGHSGTNEQFF. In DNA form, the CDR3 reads TGTGCCAGCGGCCATAGCGGGACGAATGAGCAGTTCTTC.

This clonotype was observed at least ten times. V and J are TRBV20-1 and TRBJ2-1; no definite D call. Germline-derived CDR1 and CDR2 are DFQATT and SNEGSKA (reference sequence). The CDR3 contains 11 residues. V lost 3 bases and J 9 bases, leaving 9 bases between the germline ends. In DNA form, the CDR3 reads TGCAGTGCTAGTCTGGGAAGTGAGCAGTTCTTC. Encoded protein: CSASLGSEQFF.

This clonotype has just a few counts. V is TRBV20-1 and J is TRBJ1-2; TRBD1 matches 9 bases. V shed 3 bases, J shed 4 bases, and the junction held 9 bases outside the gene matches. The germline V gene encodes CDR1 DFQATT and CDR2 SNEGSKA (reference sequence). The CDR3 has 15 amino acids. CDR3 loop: CSASSGTGPSYGYTF. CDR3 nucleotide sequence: TGCAGTGCTAGCTCCGGGACAGGGCCCTCCTATGGCTACACCTTC.

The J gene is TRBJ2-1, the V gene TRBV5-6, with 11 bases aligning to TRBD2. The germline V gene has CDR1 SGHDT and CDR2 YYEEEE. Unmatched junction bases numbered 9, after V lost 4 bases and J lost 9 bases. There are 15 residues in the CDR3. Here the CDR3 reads CASSRLAGGGSEQFF. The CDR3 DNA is TGTGCCAGCAGCCGCCTAGCGGGAGGAGGGTCTGAGCAGTTCTTC. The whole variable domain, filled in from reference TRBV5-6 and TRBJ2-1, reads DAGVTQSPTHLIKTRGQQVTLRCSPKSGHDTVSWYQQALGQGPQFIFQYYEEEERQRGNFPDRFSGHQFPNYSSELNVNALLLGDSALYLCASSRLAGGGSEQFFGPGTRLTVL.

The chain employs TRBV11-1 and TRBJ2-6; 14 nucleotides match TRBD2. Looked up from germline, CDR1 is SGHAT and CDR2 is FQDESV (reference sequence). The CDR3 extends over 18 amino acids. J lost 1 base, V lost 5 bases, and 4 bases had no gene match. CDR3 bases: TGTGCCAGCAGCCTAAGGACTAGCGGGGGGTCTGGGGCCAACGTCCTGACTTTC. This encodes CASSLRTSGGSGANVLTF.

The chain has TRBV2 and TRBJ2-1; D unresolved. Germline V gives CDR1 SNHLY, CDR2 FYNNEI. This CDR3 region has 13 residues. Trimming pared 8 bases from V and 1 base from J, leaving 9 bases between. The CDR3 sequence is CASGLNSYNEQFF. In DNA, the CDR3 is TGTGCCAGCGGCCTAAATTCCTACAATGAGCAGTTCTTC.

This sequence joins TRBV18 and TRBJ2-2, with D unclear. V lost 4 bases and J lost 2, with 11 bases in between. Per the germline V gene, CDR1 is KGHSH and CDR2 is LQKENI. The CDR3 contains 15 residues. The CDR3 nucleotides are TGTGCCAGCTCACTACTACAGACAAACACCGGGGAGCTGTTTTTT. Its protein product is CASSLLQTNTGELFF.

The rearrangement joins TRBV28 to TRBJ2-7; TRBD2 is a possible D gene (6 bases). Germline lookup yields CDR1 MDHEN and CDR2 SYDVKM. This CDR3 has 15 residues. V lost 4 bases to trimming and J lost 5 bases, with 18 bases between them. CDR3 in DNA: TGTGCCAGCAGTTCGACTAGAGATGATAAGAACGAGCAGTACTTC. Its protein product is CASSSTRDDKNEQYF.

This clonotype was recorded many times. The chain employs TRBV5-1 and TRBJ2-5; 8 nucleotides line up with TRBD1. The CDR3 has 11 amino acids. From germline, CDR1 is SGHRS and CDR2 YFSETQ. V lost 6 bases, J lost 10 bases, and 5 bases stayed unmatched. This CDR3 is CASTLDRDQYF. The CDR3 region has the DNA TGCGCCAGCACGTTGGACAGGGACCAGTACTTC.

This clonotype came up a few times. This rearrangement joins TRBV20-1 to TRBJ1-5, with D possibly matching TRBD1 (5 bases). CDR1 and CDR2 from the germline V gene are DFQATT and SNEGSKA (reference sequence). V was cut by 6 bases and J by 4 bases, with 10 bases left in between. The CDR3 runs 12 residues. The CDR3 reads CSAAGGNQPQHF. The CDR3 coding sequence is TGCAGTGCGGCGGGGGGAAATCAGCCCCAGCATTTT.

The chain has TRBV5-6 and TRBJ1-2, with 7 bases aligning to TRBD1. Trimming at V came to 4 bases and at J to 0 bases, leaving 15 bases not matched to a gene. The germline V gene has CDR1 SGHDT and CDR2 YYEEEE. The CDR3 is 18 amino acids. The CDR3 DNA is TGTGCCAGCAGCCCCACCGGGACAGATTTTCTACCTAACTATGGCTACACCTTC. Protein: CASSPTGTDFLPNYGYTF. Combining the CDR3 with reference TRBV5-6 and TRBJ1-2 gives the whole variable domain DAGVTQSPTHLIKTRGQQVTLRCSPKSGHDTVSWYQQALGQGPQFIFQYYEEEERQRGNFPDRFSGHQFPNYSSELNVNALLLGDSALYLCASSPTGTDFLPNYGYTFGSGTRLTVV.

The CDR3 DNA is TGCAGTGCTAGAGGGGCCCCCCCCGCGGTGCCTTACAATGAGCAGTTCTTC. Translating gives CSARGAPPAVPYNEQFF. The chain is built from TRBV20-1 and TRBJ2-1; D unclear. The CDR3 runs to 17 residues. Looked up from germline, CDR1 is DFQATT and CDR2 is SNEGSKA (reference sequence). V lost 1 base, J lost 4 bases, and 20 bases lay in between.

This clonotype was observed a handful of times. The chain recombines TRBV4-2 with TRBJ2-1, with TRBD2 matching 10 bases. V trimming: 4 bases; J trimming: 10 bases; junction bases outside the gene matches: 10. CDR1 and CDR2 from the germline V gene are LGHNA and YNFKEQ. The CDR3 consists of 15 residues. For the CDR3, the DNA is TGTGCCAGCAGCCGCCCGTTAGCGGGAGGACGGGAGCAGTTCTTC. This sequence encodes CASSRPLAGGREQFF.

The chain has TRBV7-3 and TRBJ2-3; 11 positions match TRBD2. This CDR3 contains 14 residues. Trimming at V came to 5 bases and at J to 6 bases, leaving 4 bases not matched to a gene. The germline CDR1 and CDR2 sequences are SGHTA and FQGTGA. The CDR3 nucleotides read TGTGCCAGCAGCATTGGGACTAGCGGTGATACGCAGTATTTT. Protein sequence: CASSIGTSGDTQYF.

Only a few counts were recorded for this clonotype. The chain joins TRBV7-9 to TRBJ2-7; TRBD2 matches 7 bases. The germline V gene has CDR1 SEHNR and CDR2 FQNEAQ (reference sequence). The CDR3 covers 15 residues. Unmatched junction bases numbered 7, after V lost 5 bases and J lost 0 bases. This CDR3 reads CASSPMGEGSYEQYF. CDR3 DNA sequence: TGTGCCAGCAGCCCAATGGGGGAGGGCTCCTACGAGCAGTACTTC.

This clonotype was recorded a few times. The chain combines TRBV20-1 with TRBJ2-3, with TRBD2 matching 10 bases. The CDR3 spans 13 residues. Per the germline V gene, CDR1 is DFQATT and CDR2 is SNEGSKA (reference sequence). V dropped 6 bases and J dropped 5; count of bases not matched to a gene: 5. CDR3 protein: CSARPSGRDTQYF. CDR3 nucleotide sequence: TGCAGTGCGCGTCCTAGCGGGAGAGATACGCAGTATTTT.

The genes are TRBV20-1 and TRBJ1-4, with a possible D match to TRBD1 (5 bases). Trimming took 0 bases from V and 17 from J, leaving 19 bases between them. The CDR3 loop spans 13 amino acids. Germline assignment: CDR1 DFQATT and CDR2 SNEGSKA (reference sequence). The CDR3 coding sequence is TGCAGTGCTAGAGATCTCGGCCAGGGAATATTTTTTTTT. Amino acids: CSARDLGQGIFFF.

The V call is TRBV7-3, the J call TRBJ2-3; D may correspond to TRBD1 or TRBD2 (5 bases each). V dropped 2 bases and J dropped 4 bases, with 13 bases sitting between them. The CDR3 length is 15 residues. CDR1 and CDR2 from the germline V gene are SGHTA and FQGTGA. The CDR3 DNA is TGTGCCAGCAGCTTAGGGACGGCCTCTCCAGATACGCAGTATTTT. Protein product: CASSLGTASPDTQYF. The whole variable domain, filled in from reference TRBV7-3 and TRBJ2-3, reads GAGVSQTPSNKVTEKGKYVELRCDPISGHTALYWYRQSLGQGPEFLIYFQGTGAADDSGLPNDRFFAVRPEGSVSTLKIQRTERGDSAVYLCASSLGTASPDTQYFGPGTRLTVL.

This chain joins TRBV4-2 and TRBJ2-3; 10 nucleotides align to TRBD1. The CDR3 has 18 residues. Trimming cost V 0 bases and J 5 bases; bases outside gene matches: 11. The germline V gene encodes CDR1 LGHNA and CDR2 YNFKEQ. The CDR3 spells CASSQDLTGGARGDTQYF. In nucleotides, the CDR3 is TGTGCCAGCAGCCAAGATCTGACAGGGGGCGCAAGGGGAGATACGCAGTATTTT.

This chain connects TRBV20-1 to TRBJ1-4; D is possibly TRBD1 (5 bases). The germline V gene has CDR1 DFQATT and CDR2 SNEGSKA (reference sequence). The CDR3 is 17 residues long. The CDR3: CSAGGLGLPGTNEKLFF. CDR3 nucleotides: TGCAGCGCTGGGGGACTGGGCCTACCAGGGACTAATGAAAAACTGTTTTTT.

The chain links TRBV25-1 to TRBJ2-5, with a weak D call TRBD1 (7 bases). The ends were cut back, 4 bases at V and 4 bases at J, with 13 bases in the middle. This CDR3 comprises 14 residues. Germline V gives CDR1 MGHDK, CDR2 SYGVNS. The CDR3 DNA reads TGTGCCAGCAGTGTCCCAGGGGGGACAGAGACCCAGTACTTC. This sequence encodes CASSVPGGTETQYF.

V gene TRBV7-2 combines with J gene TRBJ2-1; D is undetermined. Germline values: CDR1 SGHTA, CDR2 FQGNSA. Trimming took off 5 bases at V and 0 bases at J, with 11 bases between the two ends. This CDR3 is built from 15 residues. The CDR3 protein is CASSRYSGSYNEQFF. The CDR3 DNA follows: TGTGCCAGCAGCAGATACAGTGGCTCCTACAATGAGCAGTTCTTC.